Presented here are 15 T cell receptor beta chains from one specimen sequenced in a study of Ad26.COV2.S vaccination and SARS-CoV-2 variants. The sample's treatment: around 19 received Ad26.COV2.S at low or high dose, single or two shots; five or six received placebo; per-sample allocation not given. Sample collection was performed on day 63 after the first vaccine or placebo injection. Produced via immunoSEQ multiplex PCR; TCRdb's table is partial and in-frame only. Found here are over 200,000 clones, 88% of them singletons; the top ten hold around a tenth. The sample here was peripheral blood, taken in a trial of Ad26.COV2.S vaccine versus placebo. Every receptor here comes from a person between 18 and 65 years old who received the Ad26.COV2.S COVID-19 vaccine or a placebo.

The J gene is TRBJ2-1, the V gene TRBV4-3; D is unclear. CDR1 LGHNA and CDR2 YSLEER come from the germline V gene. The V end was cut by 1 base, the J end by 6 bases, with 16 bases between. The CDR3 contains 16 residues. The CDR3 region is CASSQGGRPSLNEQFF. CDR3 nucleotide sequence: TGCGCCAGCAGCCAAGGAGGACGCCCTTCGCTCAATGAGCAGTTCTTC.

The CDR3 spells CASSGGVERQPQHF. The CDR3 nucleotides read TGTGCCAGCAGTGGCGGGGTGGAGAGGCAGCCCCAGCATTTT. The V call is TRBV2, the J call TRBJ1-5; D remains unclear. This CDR3 has 14 residues. Germline values: CDR1 SNHLY, CDR2 FYNNEI. Trimming shortened V by 4 bases and J by 7 bases, and 14 bases separated the two germline ends. Looking up the rest from reference TRBV2 and TRBJ1-5 gives the full variable domain: EPEVTQTPSHQVTQMGQEVILRCVPISNHLYFYWYRQILGQKVEFLVSFYNNEISEKSEIFDDQFSVERPDGSNFTLKIRSTKLEDSAMYFCASSGGVERQPQHFGDGTRLSIL.

The chain carries TRBV30 and TRBJ2-7; 7 nucleotides agree with TRBD2. CDR1 and CDR2 from the germline V gene are GTSNPN and SVGIG (reference sequence). This CDR3 contains 13 residues. The ends lost 4 bases at V and 6 bases at J; junction bases unmatched: 9. The DNA for the CDR3 is TGTGCCTGGATGGGCCAGTCGGGGGGCGAGCAGTACTTC. The encoded protein is CAWMGQSGGEQYF.

The V gene is TRBV10-3, the J gene TRBJ1-5; D perhaps matches TRBD1 (6 bases). Per the germline V gene, CDR1 is ENHRY and CDR2 is SYGVKD. Trimming removed 3 bases at V and 0 bases at J, with 18 bases between. CDR3 size: 18 residues. CDR3 nucleotide sequence: TGTGCCATCAGTGATGGGCAGGGCAGGGGAAGTAGCAATCAGCCCCAGCATTTT. Translation: CAISDGQGRGSSNQPQHF.

The V gene is TRBV7-3, the J gene TRBJ1-6, with a weak D call TRBD1 (6 bases). The CDR3 has 14 amino acids. Per germline, CDR1 SGHTA and CDR2 FQGTGA. Trimming took off 5 bases at V and 7 bases at J, with 12 bases between the two ends. CDR3 protein: CASSALRGNSPLHF. CDR3 bases: TGTGCCAGCAGCGCCCTGAGGGGGAATTCACCCCTCCACTTT.

The chain carries TRBV18 and TRBJ2-7, with D perhaps TRBD1 (6 bases). CDR1 is KGHSH and CDR2 is LQKENI in the germline V gene. V was cut by 3 bases and J by 0 bases, with 24 bases left in between. This CDR3 spans 19 amino acids. In nucleotides, the CDR3 is TGTGCCAGCTCACCTCTAAGGGGGACCTCCTTCGGCGACTCCTACGAGCAGTACTTC. Translated, it gives CASSPLRGTSFGDSYEQYF.

The chain employs TRBV5-1 and TRBJ1-6; TRBD1 is a possible D gene (6 bases). The V end was cut by 4 bases, the J end by 7 bases, with 9 bases between. This CDR3 region has 13 residues. Germline V gives CDR1 SGHRS, CDR2 YFSETQ. The CDR3, as DNA: TGCGCCAGCAGCGGAACAGGGAATTCACCCCTCCACTTT. It translates to CASSGTGNSPLHF.

The DNA for the CDR3 is TGCGCCAGCAGCATGGACAGGGGTTTTGGAGAAGCTTTCTTT. Residues: CASSMDRGFGEAFF. This sequence joins TRBV5-1 and TRBJ1-1; 9 bases are a match to TRBD1. The CDR3 contains 14 residues. Trimming took 4 bases from V and 8 from J; bases not matched to a gene: 9. CDR1 is SGHRS, CDR2 YFSETQ, per germline.

This clone is a singleton in its sample. In DNA, the CDR3 is TGTGCCAGCAGCCCCGAGTGGGATCGCCGGCAGCCCCAGCATTTT. It codes for CASSPEWDRRQPQHF. The V and J genes are TRBV9 and TRBJ1-5; no clear D gene. The germline CDR1 and CDR2 sequences are SGDLS and YYNGEE. This CDR3 is 15 amino acids long. Trimming took off 4 bases at V and 7 bases at J, with 18 bases between the two ends.

V gene TRBV9 combines with J gene TRBJ1-2; D is perhaps TRBD1 (6 bases). Germline CDR1 reads SGDLS; CDR2 reads YYNGEE. The germline V and J ends were trimmed by 1 base and 2 bases, with 12 bases remaining between them. The CDR3 is made up of 15 amino acids. CDR3: CASSVTDSRNYGYTF. DNA for the CDR3: TGTGCCAGCAGCGTAACGGACAGTCGGAACTATGGCTACACCTTC.

The rearrangement joins TRBV5-4 to TRBJ1-4; D gene ambiguous. CDR1 SGHNT and CDR2 YYREEE come from the germline V gene (reference sequence). V shed 5 bases and J shed 0 bases, with 8 bases lying between them. CDR3 length: 14 amino acids. The CDR3 sequence: CASSRDPTNEKLFF. CDR3 sequence (DNA): TGTGCCAGCAGTAGAGATCCAACTAATGAAAAACTGTTTTTT.

The rearrangement uses TRBV28 and TRBJ2-7, with D possibly TRBD1 on 6 matching bases. CDR1 and CDR2 (germline): MDHEN, SYDVKM. V was shortened by 6 bases and J by 3 bases, with 12 bases between the two germline ends. This CDR3 spans 13 amino acids. CDR3 DNA sequence: TGTGCCAGCAGCCAGAAACAGGGCTACGAGCAGTACTTC. It specifies CASSQKQGYEQYF.

V gene TRBV11-3 combines with J gene TRBJ2-3; D is unresolved. This CDR3 is 16 amino acids long. Germline CDR1 SGHNT, CDR2 YENEEA. V was cut by 0 bases and J by 2 bases, with 12 bases left in between. CDR3 DNA sequence: TGTGCCAGCAGCTTAGATAGCATCGGAAACACAGATACGCAGTATTTT. This encodes CASSLDSIGNTDTQYF.

V usage is TRBV6-2 or TRBV6-3 and J usage is TRBJ2-5, with TRBD2 matching over 10 bases. Trimming at V came to 2 bases and at J to 5 bases, leaving 8 bases not matched to a gene. The CDR3 runs to 16 residues. Germline CDR1 is MNHEY and CDR2 is SVGEGT. The CDR3 loop reads CASSYPTAGGRETQYF. The CDR3, as DNA: TGTGCCAGCAGTTACCCGACAGCGGGGGGGCGCGAGACCCAGTACTTC.

V gene TRBV7-9 combines with J gene TRBJ2-7; 7 nucleotides match TRBD2. V lost 0 bases and J lost 2; bases outside the gene matches: 1. The CDR3 covers 14 residues. Germline V gene sequence: CDR1 SEHNR, CDR2 FQNEAQ (reference sequence). CDR3 sequence: CASSLAGGTYEQYF. For the CDR3, the DNA is TGTGCCAGCAGCTTAGCGGGAGGGACCTACGAGCAGTACTTC.